A single sample gave rise to the 28 T cell receptor beta chains below, sequenced in a study of beta chain features in type 1 diabetes (dated by TCRdb to about 2018). To prepare the library, the immunoSEQ multiplex PCR assay was applied. The High Capacity cDNA Reverse Transcription Kit was used to reverse transcribe all of the isolated RNA, meaning that expressed TCRB transcripts were what got sequenced. This is the immuneACCESS table as TCRdb keeps it, with only in-frame sequences that have V and J called. A part of the clones is gone; compared with another copy, unresolved V genes explain less than half, and the rest is unexplained. The sample has some 270,000 clones on record, 13% to 15% of them singletons. The ten largest clones capture around 0.026% of the sample. Sequenced: naive CD4+ T cells from blood. Sample cell subset or site, as interpreted from the label and publication: true naive CD4+ T cells. The receptors were gathered from a woman in her 40s in good health.

The rearrangement joins TRBV7-6 to TRBJ1-5; D may be TRBD1 (6 bases). This CDR3 contains 13 residues. The V end was cut by 5 bases, the J end by 3 bases, with 8 bases between. The germline gives CDR1 SGHVS, CDR2 FNYEAQ. DNA of the CDR3: TGTGCCAGCAGCCGGGACAACAATCAGCCCCAGCATTTT. Amino acids: CASSRDNNQPQHF. Filled out from reference TRBV7-6 and TRBJ1-5, the complete variable domain reads GAGVSQSPRYKVTKRGQDVALRCDPISGHVSLYWYRQALGQGPEFLTYFNYEAQQDKSGLPNDRFSAERPEGSISTLTIQRTEQRDSAMYRCASSRDNNQPQHFGDGTRLSIL.

This clone turned up a few times. The gene calls are TRBV19 and TRBJ2-7; 7 bases map to TRBD1. Germline-derived CDR1 and CDR2 are LNHDA and SQIVND (reference sequence). The V segment lost 3 bases and the J segment 3 bases; nucleotides outside the gene matches: 5. This CDR3 comprises 14 residues. CDR3 protein: CASSIRGQIYEQYF. CDR3 nucleotide sequence: TGTGCCAGTAGTATTCGGGGACAGATCTACGAGCAGTACTTC.

This chain joins TRBV4-2 and TRBJ2-2; D is unclear. The CDR3 has 17 amino acids. The germline V gene has CDR1 LGHNA and CDR2 YNFKEQ. Between the trimmed V and J ends, which lost 1 base and 3 bases, there was a span of 15 bases. CDR3 sequence: CASSQVSAEVYTGELFF. As DNA, the CDR3 is TGTGCCAGCAGCCAAGTCTCGGCGGAAGTTTACACCGGGGAGCTGTTTTTT.

This clone occurred a few times. The chain is built from TRBV21-1 and TRBJ1-2; TRBD1 is the table's D call, not checked against the DNA. TRBV21-1 is termed a pseudogene. This CDR3 region has 16 residues. CDR3 sequence (DNA): TGTGCCAGCAGCAATGGTCCTAGGACAGCATGGGAGGGCTACACCTTC. It specifies CASSNGPRTAWEGYTF.

The rearrangement uses TRBV6-1 and TRBJ1-2, with D possibly matching TRBD1 (6 bases). CDR1 is MNHNS, CDR2 SASEGT, per germline. The CDR3 covers 15 residues. V was shortened by 2 bases and J by 6 bases, with 16 bases between the two germline ends. This CDR3 is CASSESNRVRNGYTF. The CDR3, as DNA: TGTGCCAGCAGTGAATCTAACAGGGTTAGAAATGGCTACACCTTC.

V and J are TRBV11-2 and TRBJ1-1; D might be TRBD1 (6 bases). Trimming left V 3 bases short and J 1 base short, with 15 bases between. CDR1 is SGHAT, CDR2 FQNNGV, per germline. The CDR3 totals 16 residues. The CDR3 DNA sequence: TGTGCCAGCAGCTTTGGCATGGGGGCCGGGAACACTGAAGCTTTCTTT. Protein: CASSFGMGAGNTEAFF.

This clone was found a few times. This chain connects TRBV5-1 to TRBJ2-5; tentatively, D is TRBD2 (6 bases). With 1 base removed from V and 2 bases from J, the gap between germline ends came to 9 bases. The CDR3 has 14 amino acids. Germline CDR1 SGHRS, CDR2 YFSETQ. The CDR3 protein is CASSLLEGQETQYF. The CDR3, as DNA: TGCGCCAGCAGCTTGCTGGAGGGGCAAGAGACCCAGTACTTC.

This rearrangement joins TRBV6-5 to TRBJ1-1, with a tentative D call TRBD1 (5 bases). This CDR3 contains 13 residues. Germline CDR1 and CDR2: MNHEY and SVGAGI. Trimming removed 11 bases from V and 1 base from J, with 14 bases in between. CDR3 loop: CASWMGPNTEAFF. Here the CDR3 DNA reads TGTGCCTCGTGGATGGGGCCGAACACTGAAGCTTTCTTT.

This clone has more than one count but fewer than ten. J is TRBJ1-1 and V is TRBV6-1; weak D call: TRBD1 (6 bases). The CDR3 extends over 14 amino acids. Germline CDR1 and CDR2: MNHNS and SASEGT. V lost 4 bases and J 1 base, leaving 10 bases between the germline ends. For the CDR3, the DNA is TGTGCCAGCAGTGCCGGGACAAAGAACACTGAAGCTTTCTTT. It is translated as CASSAGTKNTEAFF.

In its sample, this clone was seen a few times. The chain uses TRBV10-3 and TRBJ2-6, with D perhaps TRBD2 (5 bases). The germline gives CDR1 ENHRY, CDR2 SYGVKD. V lost 3 bases and J lost 2, with 8 bases in between. The CDR3 contains 15 residues. The CDR3 DNA is TGTGCCATCAGTGAAATGAGGGCTGGGGCCAACGTCCTGACTTTC. Translating gives CAISEMRAGANVLTF.

V usage is TRBV6-4 and J usage is TRBJ2-7; perhaps TRBD2 as D (5 bases). From germline, CDR1 is MRHNA and CDR2 SNTAGT. The germline V and J ends were trimmed by 7 bases and 4 bases, with 8 bases remaining between them. The CDR3 is made up of 11 amino acids. The CDR3 nucleotides are TGTGCCAGCAAAACGGGATACGAGCAGTACTTC. As protein: CASKTGYEQYF.

The chain has TRBV9 and TRBJ1-1, with 7 bases that match TRBD1. Germline values: CDR1 SGDLS, CDR2 YYNGEE. This CDR3 region has 14 residues. Trimming removed 6 bases from V and 4 bases from J; junction bases left unmatched: 9. The CDR3 region is CASTIKPGGTEAFF. The CDR3 DNA reads as TGTGCCAGCACCATAAAACCAGGGGGCACTGAAGCTTTCTTT.

The chain couples TRBV14 to TRBJ2-7, with 10 bases fitting TRBD1. Germline values: CDR1 SGHDN, CDR2 FVKESK. This CDR3 has 15 residues. V lost 4 bases to trimming and J lost 3 bases; unmatched junction nucleotides: 6. CDR3 sequence: CASSRTGQGFYEQYF. CDR3 nucleotides: TGTGCCAGCAGCCGAACGGGACAGGGGTTCTACGAGCAGTACTTC.

This clone turned up a few times. V is TRBV25-1 and J is TRBJ2-7; a weak D match, TRBD2 (5 bases). The germline gives CDR1 MGHDK, CDR2 SYGVNS. Deletions cut 1 base from V and 2 bases from J, with 9 bases between. The CDR3 is 14 residues long. CDR3 loop: CASSESGRTYEQYF. The CDR3 region has the DNA TGTGCCAGCAGTGAATCGGGGAGAACCTACGAGCAGTACTTC.

The chain carries TRBV18 and TRBJ2-7; possibly TRBD2 for D (5 bases). Germline CDR1 reads KGHSH; CDR2 reads LQKENI. V dropped 3 bases and J dropped 6 bases, with 27 bases sitting between them. This CDR3 contains 18 residues. DNA of the CDR3: TGTGCCAGCTCACCGCCCATCGGGGTCCGGTCGCGTCCTGGCGAGCAGTACTTC. It translates to CASSPPIGVRSRPGEQYF.

The chain joins TRBV5-1 to TRBJ2-3, with unresolved D. The germline V and J ends were trimmed by 4 bases and 2 bases, with 17 bases remaining between them. In germline, CDR1 is SGHRS, CDR2 YFSETQ. There are 16 residues in the CDR3. CDR3 region: CASSLWSGFATDTQYF. In DNA form, the CDR3 reads TGCGCCAGCAGCCTTTGGTCAGGTTTTGCCACAGATACGCAGTATTTT.

CDR3 coding DNA: TGTGCCAGCCGTCATCCGGGACAGCCTTCGCCAAATTCACCCCTCCACTTT. The encoded protein is CASRHPGQPSPNSPLHF. This chain connects TRBV18 to TRBJ1-6; 7 bases line up with TRBD1. CDR3 length equals 17 residues. V shed 8 bases, J shed 7 bases, and the junction held 17 bases outside the gene matches. Germline V gene sequence: CDR1 KGHSH, CDR2 LQKENI.

A few counts support this clone. Other DNA sequences within the sample encode an identical CDR3. The gene calls are TRBV9 and TRBJ1-2, with 7 positions matching TRBD1. The CDR3 runs to 13 residues. Trimming removed 2 bases from V and 5 bases from J; junction bases left unmatched: 3. Germline V gives CDR1 SGDLS, CDR2 YYNGEE. The CDR3 DNA follows: TGTGCCAGCAGCGTTGACAGGGATTATGGCTACACCTTC. This sequence encodes CASSVDRDYGYTF.

V and J are TRBV7-9 and TRBJ1-1; no reliable D call. The CDR3 sequence is 13 residues long. The germline gives CDR1 SEHNR, CDR2 FQNEAQ (reference sequence). Trimming pared 1 base from V and 11 bases from J, leaving 14 bases between. The CDR3 sequence is CASSLEKTQRAFF. CDR3 nucleotide sequence: TGTGCCAGCAGCTTAGAGAAGACACAACGGGCTTTCTTT.

The chain has TRBV6-1 and TRBJ1-5; D gene uncertain. The V and J ends lost 1 base and 7 bases respectively, with 8 bases between them. CDR1 MNHNS and CDR2 SASEGT come from the germline V gene. This CDR3 has 13 amino acids. In nucleotides, the CDR3 is TGTGCCAGCAGTGAAGAGGAGTACCAGCCCCAGCATTTT. As protein: CASSEEEYQPQHF.

A few counts support this clone. The V and J genes are TRBV7-2 and TRBJ2-5; D gene uncertain. Trimming cost V 5 bases and J 5 bases, with 9 bases left between them. The CDR3 runs 12 residues. Germline assignment: CDR1 SGHTA and CDR2 FQGNSA. The CDR3 DNA reads as TGTGCCAGCAGCCAGTCGCGGGAGACCCAGTACTTC. It codes for CASSQSRETQYF.

This clone was observed a handful of times. This specimen includes other DNA sequences encoding the same CDR3. V usage is TRBV7-6 and J usage is TRBJ1-6; a weak D match, TRBD1 (5 bases). The CDR3 totals 16 residues. V was trimmed by 1 base and J by 5 bases, leaving 12 bases between them. CDR1 and CDR2 from the germline V gene are SGHVS and FNYEAQ. In DNA, the CDR3 is TGTGCCAGCAGCTTAGGGAGGGGCGGTGATAATTCACCCCTCCACTTT. Its protein product is CASSLGRGGDNSPLHF.

The chain links TRBV19 to TRBJ1-5; D not certain. The germline V and J ends were trimmed by 7 bases and 2 bases, with 9 bases remaining between them. This CDR3 spans 13 amino acids. Per germline, CDR1 LNHDA and CDR2 SQIVND (reference sequence). CDR3 residues: CASKEMGNQPQHF. The CDR3 region has the DNA TGTGCCAGTAAGGAGATGGGCAATCAGCCCCAGCATTTT.

A note on this clone: The same CDR3 is also encoded by other DNA sequences in this sample. CDR3 DNA: TGTGCCAGCAGCTTATACCGGAATGAGCAGTTCTTC. This encodes CASSLYRNEQFF. This chain connects TRBV7-2 to TRBJ2-1; no clear D gene. V lost 2 bases and J lost 7, with 6 bases in between. There are 12 residues in the CDR3. The germline V gene has CDR1 SGHTA and CDR2 FQGNSA.

The V and J genes are TRBV4-2 and TRBJ2-1; 10 nucleotides align to TRBD2. The CDR3 extends over 17 amino acids. The V segment lost 1 base and the J segment 5 bases; nucleotides outside the gene matches: 8. Germline CDR1 is LGHNA and CDR2 is YNFKEQ. The CDR3 is CASSQGRIAGGHNEQFF. DNA of the CDR3: TGTGCCAGCAGCCAAGGTCGGATAGCGGGGGGCCACAATGAGCAGTTCTTC.

In this sample, this clone turned up a few times. This rearrangement joins TRBV7-2 to TRBJ2-5; TRBD2 aligns across 9 bases. The V segment lost 3 bases and the J segment 5 bases; nucleotides outside the gene matches: 4. Germline CDR1 and CDR2: SGHTA and FQGNSA. This CDR3 has 14 residues. CDR3 amino acids: CASSFNSGGETQYF. For the CDR3, the DNA is TGTGCCAGCAGCTTTAATAGCGGGGGTGAGACCCAGTACTTC.

This clone has only one observation. The chain is built from TRBV14 and TRBJ2-6; tentative D call: TRBD1 (6 bases). CDR3 size: 19 residues. Germline V gene lookup returns CDR1 SGHDN and CDR2 FVKESK. The V and J ends lost 2 bases and 0 bases respectively, with 17 bases between them. The CDR3 region has the DNA TGTGCCAGCAGCCAATTCAGAGGCAGGGGAAACTCTGGGGCCAACGTCCTGACTTTC. This encodes CASSQFRGRGNSGANVLTF.

This chain links TRBV19 with TRBJ2-5; D is perhaps TRBD2 (7 bases). Germline CDR1 and CDR2: LNHDA and SQIVND (reference sequence). This CDR3 is built from 16 residues. Trimming pared 5 bases from V and 1 base from J, leaving 17 bases between. The CDR3 reads CASSARGWGGQETQYF. In DNA form, the CDR3 reads TGTGCCAGTAGTGCCAGGGGATGGGGGGGCCAAGAGACCCAGTACTTC. Looking up the rest from reference TRBV19 and TRBJ2-5 gives the full variable domain: DGGITQSPKYLFRKEGQNVTLSCEQNLNHDAMYWYRQDPGQGLRLIYYSQIVNDFQKGDIAEGYSVSREKKESFPLTVTSAQKNPTAFYLCASSARGWGGQETQYFGPGTRLLVL.